This is a list of T cell receptor beta chains from one sample in a study of T cells in localized non-small cell lung cancer. The protocol was immunoSEQ multiplex PCR, while the TCRdb copy is restricted to in-frame clones and leaves out a portion. The sample has about 40,000 clones; more than 75% are singletons. The sequencing used peripheral blood, collected before any cancer treatment. Receptors were obtained from a man aged 40 to 70 with stage I lung adenocarcinoma. Each CDR3 is given with its conserved first and last residue. A D gene is named only where the DNA matches it firmly. Not every row has a clone size; where given, it reads once, few, many or a size class.

J: TRBJ1-3; V: TRBV28; D: -; size: few; DNA: TGTGCCAGCAGTTTTTTCGGCCCTCCCGGAGGAAACACCATATATTTT; CDR3: CASSFFGPPGGNTIYF
J: TRBJ2-1; V: TRBV4-3; D: -; size: -; DNA: TGCGCCAGCAGCCTCGTATGGTCGGGAGAGGCTGGCAATGAGCAGTTCTTC; CDR3: CASSLVWSGEAGNEQFF
J: TRBJ2-7; V: TRBV7-2; D: -; size: -; DNA: TGTGCCAGCAGCCCGCGTGGCGGGTCCTACGAGCAGTACTTC; CDR3: CASSPRGGSYEQYF
J: TRBJ2-3; V: TRBV5-4; D: TRBD2; size: -; DNA: TGTGCCAGCAGCCTCGGGAGGGCAACAGATACGCAGTATTTT; CDR3: CASSLGRATDTQYF
J: TRBJ2-5; V: TRBV4-1; D: TRBD2; size: -; DNA: TGCGCCAGCAGCCAAGTCATAGCGGGAGGTGGGGAGACCCAGTACTTC; CDR3: CASSQVIAGGGETQYF
J: TRBJ2-7; V: TRBV4-3; D: TRBD2; size: -; DNA: TGCGCCAGCAGCCAAGAGCTAGCGGGAGGGAGCGAGCAGTACTTC; CDR3: CASSQELAGGSEQYF
J: TRBJ2-1; V: TRBV19; D: -; size: -; DNA: TGTGCCAGTAGTATGTCAGGGAGGGGGTACAATGAGCAGTTCTTC; CDR3: CASSMSGRGYNEQFF
J: TRBJ2-1; V: TRBV19; D: TRBD2; size: few; DNA: TGTGCCAGTCTCCCGGGGGGACTAGCGGGAGGGCTTCGTATCAATGAGCAGTTCTTC; CDR3: CASLPGGLAGGLRINEQFF
J: TRBJ2-4; V: TRBV5-1; D: -; size: once; DNA: TGCGCCAGCAGCTTCGGAATCAGGGACTTTTCCCCCACGGGCAAAAACATTCAGTACTTC; CDR3: CASSFGIRDFSPTGKNIQYF
J: TRBJ1-1; V: TRBV27; D: -; size: -; DNA: TGTGCCAGCAGTATTACAGGGCGCACTGAAGCTTTCTTT; CDR3: CASSITGRTEAFF
J: TRBJ1-1; V: TRBV18; D: TRBD1; size: -; DNA: TGTGCCAGCTCACCCGGACAGGGGGAACGAGCTTTCTTT; CDR3: CASSPGQGERAFF
J: TRBJ2-1; V: TRBV19; D: -; size: once; DNA: TGTGCCAGTAGTATAGATGGCAGCGTTCTCTACAATGAGCAGTTCTTC; CDR3: CASSIDGSVLYNEQFF
J: TRBJ1-4; V: TRBV28; D: -; size: -; DNA: TGTGCCAGCAGTTTATCAACTAATGAAAAACTGTTTTTT; CDR3: CASSLSTNEKLFF
J: TRBJ1-2; V: TRBV2; D: TRBD1; size: -; DNA: TGTGCCAGCAAAGTTGACAGGGGGTCCTATGGCTACACCTTC; CDR3: CASKVDRGSYGYTF
J: TRBJ2-1; V: TRBV6-1; D: -; size: -; DNA: TGTGCCAGCAGTGAATTGGGGATCGGGGCGAATGAGCAGTTCTTC; CDR3: CASSELGIGANEQFF
J: TRBJ1-6; V: TRBV19; D: -; size: -; DNA: TGTGCCAGTAGCAGGACCCTGGGTAATTCACCCCTCCACTTT; CDR3: CASSRTLGNSPLHF
J: TRBJ2-1; V: TRBV29-1; D: -; size: -; DNA: TGCAGCGGGTGGGATAGCGAAATCTCCTACAATGAGCAGTTCTTC; CDR3: CSGWDSEISYNEQFF
J: TRBJ1-1; V: TRBV7-2; D: -; size: -; DNA: TGTGCCAGCAGCCGGGACGCATCCATGAACACTGAAGCTTTCTTT; CDR3: CASSRDASMNTEAFF
J: TRBJ2-7; V: TRBV6-5; D: -; size: -; DNA: TGTGCCAGCAGTTCCTGGGACTTGACCTACGAGCAGTACTTC; CDR3: CASSSWDLTYEQYF
J: TRBJ2-1; V: TRBV2; D: -; size: once; DNA: TGTGCCAGCAGTGAAGCCGCCGGTGGTGAGCAGTTCTTC; CDR3: CASSEAAGGEQFF
J: TRBJ2-7; V: TRBV29-1; D: TRBD2; size: -; DNA: TGCAGCGTTGAGACTAGCAACGAGCAGTACTTC; CDR3: CSVETSNEQYF
J: TRBJ2-1; V: TRBV10-3; D: TRBD1; size: -; DNA: TGTGCCATCAGTGAGGGGACAGGGTACAATGAGCAGTTCTTC; CDR3: CAISEGTGYNEQFF
J: TRBJ2-1; V: TRBV7-9; D: -; size: -; DNA: TGTGCCAGCAGCTTAGTGGTCGGGCCCTACAATGAGCAGTTCTTC; CDR3: CASSLVVGPYNEQFF
J: TRBJ1-1; V: TRBV28; D: TRBD1; size: -; DNA: TGTGCCAGCTCAGGGGGCCTTGTAAACACTGAAGCTTTCTTT; CDR3: CASSGGLVNTEAFF
J: TRBJ2-2; V: TRBV9; D: -; size: -; DNA: TGTGCCAGCAGAGCTGACGCGAACACCGGGGAGCTGTTTTTT; CDR3: CASRADANTGELFF
J: TRBJ2-2; V: TRBV5-1; D: -; size: -; DNA: TGCGCCAGCAGCTTGGGTAGCGGTACCACCGGGGAGCTGTTTTTT; CDR3: CASSLGSGTTGELFF
J: TRBJ2-7; V: TRBV9; D: TRBD2; size: once; DNA: TGTGCCAGCAGCGTAGGCGGGAGTCTTACCTACGAGCAGTACTTC; CDR3: CASSVGGSLTYEQYF
J: TRBJ2-1; V: TRBV14; D: TRBD2; size: -; DNA: TGTGCCAGCAGCCAAGACGGGAGGGCCCTCAATGAGCAGTTCTTC; CDR3: CASSQDGRALNEQFF
J: TRBJ2-7; V: TRBV10-3; D: TRBD2; size: -; DNA: TGTGCCACGCTAGCGGGAGTCTCCGAGCAGTACTTC; CDR3: CATLAGVSEQYF
J: TRBJ1-5; V: TRBV19; D: -; size: -; DNA: TGTGCCAGTAGTATGGGCGGCAGGGCAAATCAGCCCCAGCATTTT; CDR3: CASSMGGRANQPQHF
J: TRBJ1-1; V: TRBV5-1; D: -; size: -; DNA: TGCGCCAGCAGCCAGGATCAGGCGATAAGGGGAGCTTTCTTT; CDR3: CASSQDQAIRGAFF
J: TRBJ2-1; V: TRBV7-3; D: -; size: once; DNA: TGTGCCAGCAGCTTGATAGCGGTTAGCTCCTACAATGAGCAGTTCTTC; CDR3: CASSLIAVSSYNEQFF
J: TRBJ2-7; V: TRBV4-1; D: TRBD2; size: few; DNA: TGCGCCAGCAGCCAAGAGATAGCGGGGAGCTCCTACGAGCAGTACTTC; CDR3: CASSQEIAGSSYEQYF
J: TRBJ2-7; V: TRBV28; D: -; size: -; DNA: TGTGCCAGCAGTCCTCGGGGCGTATCCATATACGAGCAGTACTTC; CDR3: CASSPRGVSIYEQYF
J: TRBJ2-5; V: TRBV10-3; D: TRBD1; size: few; DNA: TGTGCCATCAGTGGACAGGGTCGAAGGGAACAAGAGACCCAGTACTTC; CDR3: CAISGQGRREQETQYF
J: TRBJ1-2; V: TRBV7-2; D: -; size: few; DNA: TGTGCCAGCAGCTTGGACCGAAACAGAGGGGGCTACACCTTC; CDR3: CASSLDRNRGGYTF
J: TRBJ2-2; V: TRBV27; D: -; size: -; DNA: TGTGCCAGCAGGCGGACGAGAGACACCGGTGAGCTGTTTTTT; CDR3: CASRRTRDTGELFF
J: TRBJ2-7; V: TRBV5-1; D: -; size: -; DNA: TGCGCCAGCAGCTCATCTTTAGCTGGAGCCTCCTACGAGCAGTACTTC; CDR3: CASSSSLAGASYEQYF
J: TRBJ2-1; V: TRBV4-2; D: TRBD2; size: -; DNA: TGTGCCAGCAGCCAAGAGGCGGCTAGCGGGACCCACAATGAGCAGTTCTTC; CDR3: CASSQEAASGTHNEQFF
J: TRBJ1-1; V: TRBV11-1; D: -; size: -; DNA: TGTGCCAGCCACCCAGAGGGATTTTACACTGAAGCTTTCTTT; CDR3: CASHPEGFYTEAFF
J: TRBJ1-5; V: TRBV2; D: -; size: few; DNA: TGTGCCAGCATGCGGGACATCAATCAGCCCCAGCATTTT; CDR3: CASMRDINQPQHF
J: TRBJ2-2; V: TRBV28; D: -; size: -; DNA: TGTGCCAGCAGTTCGTTCGGGCAGGGGATCACCGGGGAGCTGTTTTTT; CDR3: CASSSFGQGITGELFF
J: TRBJ2-7; V: TRBV11-2; D: TRBD2; size: -; DNA: TGTGCCAGCAGCTTCTCCGGGACTATTAGCTCCTACGAGCAGTACTTC; CDR3: CASSFSGTISSYEQYF
J: TRBJ1-1; V: TRBV27; D: -; size: once; DNA: TGTGCCAGCAGTCTCCTACAGTCCACTGAAGCTTTCTTT; CDR3: CASSLLQSTEAFF
J: TRBJ2-7; V: TRBV2; D: TRBD2; size: -; DNA: TGTGCCAGCAGTGAACTGGCGGGAGTTGGGGAGCAGTACTTC; CDR3: CASSELAGVGEQYF
J: TRBJ2-7; V: TRBV4-3; D: -; size: -; DNA: TGCGCCAGCAGCCAAGATGGGGGCGGCGGGATTTCCTACGAGCAGTACTTC; CDR3: CASSQDGGGGISYEQYF
J: TRBJ2-1; V: TRBV29-1; D: -; size: -; DNA: TGCAGCGTTGAAACAGGGAAGAGGCAGTTCTTC; CDR3: CSVETGKRQFF
J: TRBJ2-7; V: TRBV7-2; D: -; size: -; DNA: TGTGCCAGCAGCACGAGCCCCCTATACGAGCAGTACTTC; CDR3: CASSTSPLYEQYF
J: TRBJ1-5; V: TRBV6-6; D: -; size: -; DNA: TGTGCCAGCAGTACGCTATACAGCAGGGATGGGCCCCAGCATTTT; CDR3: CASSTLYSRDGPQHF
J: TRBJ1-1; V: TRBV27; D: TRBD1; size: -; DNA: TGTGCCAGCAGTCCCGGGACAGGGGTGTTCACTGAAGCTTTCTTT; CDR3: CASSPGTGVFTEAFF
J: TRBJ2-7; V: TRBV5-5; D: TRBD1; size: -; DNA: TGTGCCAGCTCCAGGTCAGGGGGAGCCTACGAGCAGTACTTC; CDR3: CASSRSGGAYEQYF
J: TRBJ2-5; V: TRBV28; D: -; size: -; DNA: TGTGCCAGCAGTCCTAGGGGGGAGACCCAGTACTTC; CDR3: CASSPRGETQYF
J: TRBJ1-2; V: TRBV5-6; D: TRBD1; size: -; DNA: TGTGCCAGCAGCCTAAGACAGGGGGATGGCTACACCTTC; CDR3: CASSLRQGDGYTF